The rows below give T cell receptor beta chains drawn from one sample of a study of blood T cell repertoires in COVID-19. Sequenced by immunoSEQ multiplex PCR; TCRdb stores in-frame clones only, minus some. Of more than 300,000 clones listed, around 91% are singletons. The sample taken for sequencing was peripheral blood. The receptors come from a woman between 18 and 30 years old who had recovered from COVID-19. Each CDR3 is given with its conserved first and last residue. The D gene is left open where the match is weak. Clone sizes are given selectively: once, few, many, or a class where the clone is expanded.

CDR3nt: TGTGCCAGTAGTATCAAGGGGTTGATTAACACCGGGGAGCTGTTTTTT; CDR3aa: CASSIKGLINTGELFF; abundance: -; j_gene: TRBJ2-2; d_gene: -; v_gene: TRBV19
CDR3nt: TGTGCCAGCAGTTACTCACAGGAGAATCAGCCCCAGCATTTT; CDR3aa: CASSYSQENQPQHF; abundance: -; j_gene: TRBJ1-5; d_gene: -; v_gene: TRBV6-2/TRBV6-3
CDR3nt: TGTGCCAGCAGCTTGGACAGGGGGCTCGACACCGGGGAGCTGTTTTTT; CDR3aa: CASSLDRGLDTGELFF; abundance: -; j_gene: TRBJ2-2; d_gene: TRBD1; v_gene: TRBV5-8
CDR3nt: TGCAGCGTGCAGTATCCGGGGGGTCGGAGCCAAGAGACCCAGTACTTC; CDR3aa: CSVQYPGGRSQETQYF; abundance: -; j_gene: TRBJ2-5; d_gene: TRBD2; v_gene: TRBV29-1
CDR3nt: TGTGCCAGCAGCTCAAACACAAACACTGAAGCTTTCTTT; CDR3aa: CASSSNTNTEAFF; abundance: -; j_gene: TRBJ1-1; d_gene: -; v_gene: TRBV5-5
CDR3nt: TGTGCCAGCAGCTTACGTGGGGGCGCATTTCCCGGGGAGCTGTTTTTT; CDR3aa: CASSLRGGAFPGELFF; abundance: -; j_gene: TRBJ2-2; d_gene: -; v_gene: TRBV7-8
CDR3nt: TGTGCTAGTGGTTCCGAGGGTACCGAAGCTTTCTTT; CDR3aa: CASGSEGTEAFF; abundance: -; j_gene: TRBJ1-1; d_gene: -; v_gene: TRBV12-5
CDR3nt: TGTGCCAGCAGCTCACAGGGGAACACTGAAGCTTTCTTT; CDR3aa: CASSSQGNTEAFF; abundance: -; j_gene: TRBJ1-1; d_gene: -; v_gene: TRBV11-3
CDR3nt: TGTGCCAGCAGCGTAGGGCTAGCGGAAACCAATGAGCAGTTCTTC; CDR3aa: CASSVGLAETNEQFF; abundance: -; j_gene: TRBJ2-1; d_gene: TRBD2; v_gene: TRBV9
CDR3nt: TGCGCCAGCAGCCAAGACGGAGGGAGTGGATTGAATGAGCAGTTCTTC; CDR3aa: CASSQDGGSGLNEQFF; abundance: -; j_gene: TRBJ2-1; d_gene: -; v_gene: TRBV4-3
CDR3nt: TGTGCCAGCAAAACAGGGGGCGGCGCAGATACGCAGTATTTT; CDR3aa: CASKTGGGADTQYF; abundance: -; j_gene: TRBJ2-3; d_gene: TRBD1; v_gene: TRBV28
CDR3nt: TGTGCCAGCAGCCGGGACTCCGGCACAGATACGCAGTATTTT; CDR3aa: CASSRDSGTDTQYF; abundance: -; j_gene: TRBJ2-3; d_gene: -; v_gene: TRBV7-2
CDR3nt: TGTGCCAGCAGCTTAGGGCCCGGGGGGACGGGCCAAGAGACCCAGTACTTC; CDR3aa: CASSLGPGGTGQETQYF; abundance: -; j_gene: TRBJ2-5; d_gene: TRBD2; v_gene: TRBV5-4
CDR3nt: TGCGCCAGCAGCCTCTCTGGCTCACGAAATGAAAAACTGTTTTTT; CDR3aa: CASSLSGSRNEKLFF; abundance: -; j_gene: TRBJ1-4; d_gene: -; v_gene: TRBV4-3
CDR3nt: TGTGCCAGCAGCGCTAGGGGCGTACCTAATGAAAAACTGTTTTTT; CDR3aa: CASSARGVPNEKLFF; abundance: once; j_gene: TRBJ1-4; d_gene: -; v_gene: TRBV7-9
CDR3nt: TGCAGCGTTGAAGCGAGGAGAGCGGAGACCCAGTACTTC; CDR3aa: CSVEARRAETQYF; abundance: once; j_gene: TRBJ2-5; d_gene: -; v_gene: TRBV29-1
CDR3nt: TGTGCCAGCAGCCTCGGACTAGCGGGAGGGCCGCGCAATGAGCAGTTCTTC; CDR3aa: CASSLGLAGGPRNEQFF; abundance: -; j_gene: TRBJ2-1; d_gene: TRBD2; v_gene: TRBV6-2/TRBV6-3
CDR3nt: TGTGCCAGTAGTACCACGACAGGCTCCCTGTTTTTT; CDR3aa: CASSTTTGSLFF; abundance: -; j_gene: TRBJ1-4; d_gene: -; v_gene: TRBV19
CDR3nt: TGTGCCAGCAGCCCCGGGAGCAATCAGCCCCAGCATTTT; CDR3aa: CASSPGSNQPQHF; abundance: -; j_gene: TRBJ1-5; d_gene: -; v_gene: TRBV11-3
CDR3nt: TGTGCCAGCAGCTCGTCTACGTCGAACACCGGGGAGCTGTTTTTT; CDR3aa: CASSSSTSNTGELFF; abundance: -; j_gene: TRBJ2-2; d_gene: -; v_gene: TRBV11-3
CDR3nt: TGTGCCAGCAGCCCCCCCTGGGGGCTGGATAATTCACCCCTCCACTTT; CDR3aa: CASSPPWGLDNSPLHF; abundance: -; j_gene: TRBJ1-6; d_gene: -; v_gene: TRBV11-3
CDR3nt: TGTGCCAGCAGCCCTTCCACATCCGGACTAGCGGGGAATTACAATGAGCAGTTCTTC; CDR3aa: CASSPSTSGLAGNYNEQFF; abundance: -; j_gene: TRBJ2-1; d_gene: TRBD2; v_gene: TRBV11-3
CDR3nt: TGTGCCAGCAGTGCACAGGGACACACCGGGGAGCTGTTTTTT; CDR3aa: CASSAQGHTGELFF; abundance: -; j_gene: TRBJ2-2; d_gene: -; v_gene: TRBV2
CDR3nt: TGCGCCAGCAGCTACTTACTGGACACTGAAGCTTTCTTT; CDR3aa: CASSYLLDTEAFF; abundance: -; j_gene: TRBJ1-1; d_gene: -; v_gene: TRBV5-1
CDR3nt: TGTGCTAGTGGTCTCAGTAACTATGGCTACACCTTC; CDR3aa: CASGLSNYGYTF; abundance: -; j_gene: TRBJ1-2; d_gene: -; v_gene: TRBV12-5
CDR3nt: TGCAGCGTTGAACTGTATAGGGGACAGAGATCTGAAGCTTTCTTT; CDR3aa: CSVELYRGQRSEAFF; abundance: -; j_gene: TRBJ1-1; d_gene: TRBD1; v_gene: TRBV29-1
CDR3nt: TGTGCCAGCAGCTTAGCGGGGACAGGGCTGAATGAGCAGTTCTTC; CDR3aa: CASSLAGTGLNEQFF; abundance: -; j_gene: TRBJ2-1; d_gene: TRBD1; v_gene: TRBV7-2
CDR3nt: TGTGCCATCAGCCCGACAGGGGGATTTAGTAACTATGGCTACACCTTC; CDR3aa: CAISPTGGFSNYGYTF; abundance: -; j_gene: TRBJ1-2; d_gene: TRBD1; v_gene: TRBV10-3
CDR3nt: TGTGCCAGCAGCTTGCCGAGACTAGCGGGAGGGCCAAACAATGAGCAGTTCTTC; CDR3aa: CASSLPRLAGGPNNEQFF; abundance: -; j_gene: TRBJ2-1; d_gene: TRBD2; v_gene: TRBV5-5
CDR3nt: TGTGCCACCAGTGACCCGGCAGGGAATGGAAATGAGCAGTTCTTC; CDR3aa: CATSDPAGNGNEQFF; abundance: -; j_gene: TRBJ2-1; d_gene: -; v_gene: TRBV24-1
CDR3nt: TGTGCCAGCAGCTTAGCGGTCAGGTCGAACACTGAAGCTTTCTTT; CDR3aa: CASSLAVRSNTEAFF; abundance: -; j_gene: TRBJ1-1; d_gene: -; v_gene: TRBV7-2
CDR3nt: TGCGCCAGCAGCCAAGATATGTGGAGCGGGTGGGAATCCTACAATGAGCAGTTCTTC; CDR3aa: CASSQDMWSGWESYNEQFF; abundance: -; j_gene: TRBJ2-1; d_gene: -; v_gene: TRBV4-3
CDR3nt: TGCAGCGTTGAAACTAGCGTCCGAACAGATACGCAGTATTTT; CDR3aa: CSVETSVRTDTQYF; abundance: -; j_gene: TRBJ2-3; d_gene: TRBD2; v_gene: TRBV29-1
CDR3nt: TGTGCCACCAGCAGGGACAGGGGGGAAGGGAAGACCCAGTACTTC; CDR3aa: CATSRDRGEGKTQYF; abundance: -; j_gene: TRBJ2-5; d_gene: TRBD1; v_gene: TRBV15
CDR3nt: TGTGCCAGCACGACAGGGAGGCCGAACACTGAAGCTTTCTTT; CDR3aa: CASTTGRPNTEAFF; abundance: -; j_gene: TRBJ1-1; d_gene: TRBD1; v_gene: TRBV6-5
CDR3nt: TGTGCCAGTTCAGCCGCGGGAAACACTGAAGCTTTCTTT; CDR3aa: CASSAAGNTEAFF; abundance: -; j_gene: TRBJ1-1; d_gene: -; v_gene: TRBV9
CDR3nt: TGCAGCGTTGTGGAGCGGGGGGGGACCGGGGAGCTGTTTTTT; CDR3aa: CSVVERGGTGELFF; abundance: -; j_gene: TRBJ2-2; d_gene: TRBD2; v_gene: TRBV29-1
CDR3nt: TGTGCCAGCAGCCAGGGGACTAGCGGGAGAGTTGGAGAGACCCAGTACTTC; CDR3aa: CASSQGTSGRVGETQYF; abundance: -; j_gene: TRBJ2-5; d_gene: TRBD2; v_gene: TRBV3-1/TRBV3-2
CDR3nt: TGCGCCAGCAGCCTGGGGACAGGCAATCAGCCCCAGCATTTT; CDR3aa: CASSLGTGNQPQHF; abundance: -; j_gene: TRBJ1-5; d_gene: TRBD1; v_gene: TRBV5-1
CDR3nt: TGTGCCAGCAGCCCTCTTCTAGCGGGAAGTACAGATACGCAGTATTTT; CDR3aa: CASSPLLAGSTDTQYF; abundance: -; j_gene: TRBJ2-3; d_gene: TRBD2; v_gene: TRBV7-7
CDR3nt: TGTGCCAGCAGCTGGGGACTAGCGGGAGAGATCACGCAGTATTTT; CDR3aa: CASSWGLAGEITQYF; abundance: -; j_gene: TRBJ2-3; d_gene: TRBD2; v_gene: TRBV5-4
CDR3nt: TGCAGCGTTGACAGACTAGCGGGTGCCTACAATGAGCAGTTCTTC; CDR3aa: CSVDRLAGAYNEQFF; abundance: -; j_gene: TRBJ2-1; d_gene: TRBD2; v_gene: TRBV29-1
CDR3nt: TGTGCCAGCAGCGTCTCATTTCGGCAACGCTTAGCGGGAGGGGGACCCGGGGAGCTGTTTTTT; CDR3aa: CASSVSFRQRLAGGGPGELFF; abundance: once; j_gene: TRBJ2-2; d_gene: TRBD2; v_gene: TRBV6-2/TRBV6-3
CDR3nt: TGTGCCAGCAGTTTTTTTCGACAGACCTACAATGAGCAGTTCTTC; CDR3aa: CASSFFRQTYNEQFF; abundance: -; j_gene: TRBJ2-1; d_gene: -; v_gene: TRBV27
CDR3nt: TGTGCCAGCAGCCCCGGGACAGGGAGAGTGGACATTCAGTACTTC; CDR3aa: CASSPGTGRVDIQYF; abundance: -; j_gene: TRBJ2-4; d_gene: TRBD1; v_gene: TRBV5-6
CDR3nt: TGCAGCGTTGAGTTGTCAATGGGAAACACCATATATTTT; CDR3aa: CSVELSMGNTIYF; abundance: -; j_gene: TRBJ1-3; d_gene: -; v_gene: TRBV29-1
CDR3nt: TGTGCCAGCAGCTTTCCTAAAGCGGGACCCCAGGTCGTTGAGCAGTTCTTC; CDR3aa: CASSFPKAGPQVVEQFF; abundance: -; j_gene: TRBJ2-1; d_gene: TRBD2; v_gene: TRBV7-8
CDR3nt: TGTGCCAGCAGTCGGGACTCCCCGGGGGTGAATGAGCAGTTCTTC; CDR3aa: CASSRDSPGVNEQFF; abundance: -; j_gene: TRBJ2-1; d_gene: -; v_gene: TRBV2
CDR3nt: TGCGCCAGCAGCTTGGGGCAGGGCCCCAACACCGGGGAGCTGTTTTTT; CDR3aa: CASSLGQGPNTGELFF; abundance: once; j_gene: TRBJ2-2; d_gene: -; v_gene: TRBV5-1
CDR3nt: TGTGCCAGCAGCCAAGATTTGGGCCGGGGAGCTTTCTTT; CDR3aa: CASSQDLGRGAFF; abundance: -; j_gene: TRBJ1-1; d_gene: -; v_gene: TRBV14
CDR3nt: TGTGCCTCAGCCGGGACAGGGGCCACTGAAGCTTTCTTT; CDR3aa: CASAGTGATEAFF; abundance: once; j_gene: TRBJ1-1; d_gene: TRBD1; v_gene: TRBV24-1
CDR3nt: TGTGCCAGCAGCCCCCAAGGACAGGGGTTAGGCACTGAAGCTTTCTTT; CDR3aa: CASSPQGQGLGTEAFF; abundance: -; j_gene: TRBJ1-1; d_gene: TRBD1; v_gene: TRBV7-6
CDR3nt: TGTGCCAGCAGCGCGACACAGCACAGCTACAATGAGCAGTTCTTC; CDR3aa: CASSATQHSYNEQFF; abundance: once; j_gene: TRBJ2-1; d_gene: -; v_gene: TRBV7-8
CDR3nt: TGCGCCAGCAGCCCCTTACAATCGGGGAACACTGAAGCTTTCTTT; CDR3aa: CASSPLQSGNTEAFF; abundance: -; j_gene: TRBJ1-1; d_gene: -; v_gene: TRBV4-1
CDR3nt: TGTGCCAGCAGTTACCGGAGCTTCAATCAGCCCCAGCATTTT; CDR3aa: CASSYRSFNQPQHF; abundance: -; j_gene: TRBJ1-5; d_gene: -; v_gene: TRBV27
CDR3nt: TGCGCCAGCAGTGAGTCAGGGGGAGAGACCCAGTACTTC; CDR3aa: CASSESGGETQYF; abundance: few; j_gene: TRBJ2-5; d_gene: -; v_gene: TRBV10-1